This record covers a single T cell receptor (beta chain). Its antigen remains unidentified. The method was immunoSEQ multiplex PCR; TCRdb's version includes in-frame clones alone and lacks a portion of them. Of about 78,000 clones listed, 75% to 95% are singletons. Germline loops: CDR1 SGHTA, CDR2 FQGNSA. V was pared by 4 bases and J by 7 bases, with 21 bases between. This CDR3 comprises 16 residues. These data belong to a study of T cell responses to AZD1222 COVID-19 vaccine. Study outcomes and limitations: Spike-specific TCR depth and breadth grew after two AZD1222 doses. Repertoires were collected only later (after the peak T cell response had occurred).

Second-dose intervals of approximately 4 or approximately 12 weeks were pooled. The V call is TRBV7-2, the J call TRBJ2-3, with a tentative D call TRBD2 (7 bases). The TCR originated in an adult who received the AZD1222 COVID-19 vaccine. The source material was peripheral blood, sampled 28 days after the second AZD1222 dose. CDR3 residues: CASSWGRGTYHNTQYF. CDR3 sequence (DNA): TGTGCCAGCAGCTGGGGGAGGGGGACATACCACAATACGCAGTATTTT.